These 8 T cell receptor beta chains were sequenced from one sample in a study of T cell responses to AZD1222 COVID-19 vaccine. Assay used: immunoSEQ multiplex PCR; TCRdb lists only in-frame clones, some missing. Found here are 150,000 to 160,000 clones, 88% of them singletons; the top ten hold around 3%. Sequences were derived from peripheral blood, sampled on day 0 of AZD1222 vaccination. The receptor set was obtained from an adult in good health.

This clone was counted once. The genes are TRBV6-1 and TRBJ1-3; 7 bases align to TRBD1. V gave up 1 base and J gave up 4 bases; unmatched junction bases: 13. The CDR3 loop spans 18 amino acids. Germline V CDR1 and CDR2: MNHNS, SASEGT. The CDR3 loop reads CASSEVWIAGGTGNTIYF. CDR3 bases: TGTGCCAGCAGTGAAGTATGGATTGCAGGGGGGACAGGAAACACCATATATTTT.

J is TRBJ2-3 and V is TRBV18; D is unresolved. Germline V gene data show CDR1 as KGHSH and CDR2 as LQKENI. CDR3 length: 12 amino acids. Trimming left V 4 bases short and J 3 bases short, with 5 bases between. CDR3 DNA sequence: TGTGCCAGCTCACTGTCTACAGATACGCAGTATTTT. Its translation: CASSLSTDTQYF.

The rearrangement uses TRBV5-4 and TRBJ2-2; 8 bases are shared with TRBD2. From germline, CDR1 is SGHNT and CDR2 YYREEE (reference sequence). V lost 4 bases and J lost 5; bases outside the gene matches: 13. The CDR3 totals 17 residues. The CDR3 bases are TGTGCCAGCAGCCCTTCCCCTAAGGGACTAGTGACCGGGGAGCTGTTTTTT. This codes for CASSPSPKGLVTGELFF.

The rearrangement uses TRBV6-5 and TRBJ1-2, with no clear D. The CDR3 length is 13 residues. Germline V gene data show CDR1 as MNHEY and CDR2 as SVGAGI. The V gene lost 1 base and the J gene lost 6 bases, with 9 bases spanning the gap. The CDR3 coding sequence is TGTGCCAGCAGTTACTTGAAAATTGATGGCTACACCTTC. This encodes CASSYLKIDGYTF.

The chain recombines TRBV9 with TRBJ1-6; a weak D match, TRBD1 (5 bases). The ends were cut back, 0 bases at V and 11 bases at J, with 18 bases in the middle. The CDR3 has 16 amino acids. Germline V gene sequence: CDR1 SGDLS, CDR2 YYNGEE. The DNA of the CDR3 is TGTGCCAGCAGCGTAGGGGCGGGGCGGACCACAACACCCCTCCACTTT. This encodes CASSVGAGRTTTPLHF.

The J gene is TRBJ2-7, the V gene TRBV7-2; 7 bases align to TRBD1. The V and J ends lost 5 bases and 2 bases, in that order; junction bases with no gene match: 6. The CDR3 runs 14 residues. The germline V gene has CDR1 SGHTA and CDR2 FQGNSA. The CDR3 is CASSQSRGPYEQYF. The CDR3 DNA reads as TGTGCCAGCAGCCAGTCTAGGGGGCCCTACGAGCAGTACTTC. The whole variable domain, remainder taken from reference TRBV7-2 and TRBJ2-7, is GAGVSQSPSNKVTEKGKDVELRCDPISGHTALYWYRQSLGQGLEFLIYFQGNSAPDKSGLPSDRFSAERTGGSVSTLTIQRTQQEDSAVYLCASSQSRGPYEQYFGPGTRLTVT.

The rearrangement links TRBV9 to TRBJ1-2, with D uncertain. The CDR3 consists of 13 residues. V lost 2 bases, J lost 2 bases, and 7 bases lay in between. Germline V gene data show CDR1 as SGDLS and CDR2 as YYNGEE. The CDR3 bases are TGTGCCAGCAGCGTTAACCAGAACTATGGCTACACCTTC. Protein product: CASSVNQNYGYTF. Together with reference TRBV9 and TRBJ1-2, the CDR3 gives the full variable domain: DSGVTQTPKHLITATGQRVTLRCSPRSGDLSVYWYQQSLDQGLQFLIQYYNGEERAKGNILERFSAQQFPDLHSELNLSSLELGDSALYFCASSVNQNYGYTFGSGTRLTVV.

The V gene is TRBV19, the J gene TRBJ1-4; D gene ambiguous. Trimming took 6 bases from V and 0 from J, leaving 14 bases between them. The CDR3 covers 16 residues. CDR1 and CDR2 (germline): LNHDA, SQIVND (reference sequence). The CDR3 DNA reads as TGTGCCAGTAGCGAGACCGAACGCCCAACTAATGAAAAACTGTTTTTT. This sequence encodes CASSETERPTNEKLFF.